The 15 T cell receptor beta chains below all came from one sample that was sequenced in a study of tumor and adjacent non-tumor tissue in lung cancer (dated by TCRdb to 2017 to 2018). RNA was isolated from bulk, unsorted tissue, and RNA quality was assessed with a NanoDrop ND-1000 and an Agilent 2100. The method behind the library was multiplex PCR. The sequencer was an Illumina HiSeq 2500. TCRbeta libraries were constructed through three rounds of nested PCR with primers (Table S4) according to protocols modified from ARM-PCR. TCRdb ran its own pipeline on the public reads, namely fastp trimming at Q25 and MiXCR clone calling, and kept in-frame beta chains. Rows are combined by CDR3 protein, so each entry shows the most common genes and DNA. This sample gives some 93,000 distinct CDR3 sequences in total; roughly 70% of them show up just once. Of the sample, about 17% is held by the ten largest clones.

Material: lung tumor tissue. All receptors derive from a man aged 60 to 75 with non-small cell lung cancer.

Turning to this clonotype: A clone one base away is much larger, so this may be a read error. The rearrangement links TRBV28 to TRBJ2-1; 8 bases match TRBD2. This CDR3 has 16 amino acids. With 8 bases clipped from V and 7 bases from J, the junction kept 16 bases outside the gene matches. Germline CDR1 MDHEN, CDR2 SYDVKM. The CDR3 is CASGPTGGRLINEQFF. The CDR3 bases are TGTGCCAGCGGGCCAACTGGCGGGAGGTTAATTAATGAGCAGTTCTTC. The complete variable domain, with remaining parts taken from reference TRBV28 and TRBJ2-1, reads DVKVTQSSRYLVKRTGEKVFLECVQDMDHENMFWYRQDPGLGLRLIYFSYDVKMKEKGDIPEGYSVSREKKERFSLILESASTNQTSMYLCASGPTGGRLINEQFFGPGTRLTVL.

The V gene is TRBV12-3 or TRBV12-4, the J gene TRBJ1-5; the D is unclear. The V end lost 0 bases, the J end lost 0 bases, and 15 bases lay between the germline ends. The CDR3 totals 18 residues. The CDR3 sequence: CASSLAIPGVYSNQPQHF. The CDR3 DNA sequence: TGTGCCAGCAGTTTAGCTATTCCGGGAGTTTATAGCAATCAGCCCCAGCATTTT.

In its sample, this clonotype was seen many times. Relative to the germline gene, one junction end is altered; a read error may explain this. The chain carries TRBV29-1 and TRBJ2-1, with TRBD2 matching over 10 bases. The CDR3 covers 12 residues. The germline gives CDR1 SQVTM, CDR2 ANQGSEA. The CDR3 nucleotides are TGCAAACTAGCGGGGCTTACAGATGAGCAGGTCTTC. It yields the protein CKLAGLTDEQVF.

This clonotype has more than one count but fewer than ten. The gene calls are TRBV11-3 and TRBJ2-1, with D unresolved. Germline V gives CDR1 SGHNT, CDR2 YENEEA. Between the trimmed V and J ends, which lost 1 base and 14 bases, there was a span of 15 bases. CDR3 length equals 13 residues. CDR3 sequence: CASSLVPGKEEFF. The CDR3 bases are TGTGCCAGCAGCTTAGTTCCTGGGAAAGAGGAGTTCTTC. The full variable domain, with the rest looked up from reference TRBV11-3 and TRBJ2-1, is EAGVVQSPRYKIIEKKQPVAFWCNPISGHNTLYWYLQNLGQGPELLIRYENEEAVDDSQLPKDRFSAERLKGVDSTLKIQPAELGDSAVYLCASSLVPGKEEFFGPGTRLTVL.

For this clonotype: A read error is possible here, since a much larger clone lies one base away. The chain has TRBV20-1 and TRBJ2-5; D is possibly TRBD1 (6 bases). CDR1 is DFQATT, CDR2 SNEGSKA, per germline (reference sequence). The CDR3 is made up of 13 amino acids. CDR3 loop: CSANNRDSETQCF. In nucleotides, the CDR3 is TGCAGTGCTAATAACAGGGATTCAGAGACCCAGTGCTTC.

Notes on this clonotype: The junction does not match germline at one end; this may be a read error. This chain joins TRBV5-1 and TRBJ2-1, with D tentatively TRBD2 (7 bases). This CDR3 is built from 14 residues. Germline V CDR1 and CDR2: SGHRS, YFSETQ. CDR3 amino acids: CASSLAGGAGEQFF. The CDR3 DNA reads TGCGCCAGCAGCTTGGCTGGGGGGGCGGGTGAGCAGTTTTTC.

V usage is TRBV20-1 and J usage is TRBJ1-1, with 8 bases matching TRBD1. The CDR3 is made up of 18 amino acids. The V segment lost 3 bases and the J segment 0 bases; nucleotides outside the gene matches: 15. Germline-derived CDR1 and CDR2 are DFQATT and SNEGSKA (reference sequence). The CDR3 is CSASVSFVTGVLNTEAFF. The CDR3 bases are TGCAGTGCTAGTGTCTCCTTCGTGACAGGGGTACTGAACACTGAAGCTTTCTTT.

Points on this clonotype: Germline and junction disagree at one end, which may indicate a read error. This chain links TRBV4-1 with TRBJ1-1; D gene uncertain. The CDR3 consists of 16 residues. From germline, CDR1 is MGHRA and CDR2 YSYEKL. For the CDR3, the DNA is TGCGCCAGCAGCCGATCGGCCCCGACTTCGAACACTGAAGCCTTCTTT. This sequence encodes CASSRSAPTSNTEAFF.

Concerning this clonotype: In this CDR3 the conserved last residue, phenylalanine or tryptophan, is missing, so a read error is likely. The chain carries TRBV11-1 and TRBJ2-1; possible D gene TRBD1, 7 bases. V lost 5 bases and J lost 9, with 17 bases in between. In germline, CDR1 is SGHAT, CDR2 FQDESV (reference sequence). This CDR3 region has 14 residues. In nucleotides, the CDR3 is TGTGCCAGCAGCCTCATCGGGAGACAGGGTGAGCAGTTCTCC. It specifies CASSLIGRQGEQFS.

This clonotype has just one count. A junction end diverges from the germline sequence, so it may reflect a read error. The V call is TRBV29-1, the J call TRBJ2-3, with TRBD2 identical over 8 bases. The CDR3 is 15 residues long. Looked up from germline, CDR1 is SQVTM and CDR2 is ANQGSEA. In DNA form, the CDR3 reads TGCAGCGTTGGTTCGGGGGGGCCTAACACATATACGGAGTATTTT. Amino acids: CSVGSGGPNTYTEYF.

This clonotype was observed at least ten times. This sequence joins TRBV6-5 and TRBJ1-5; D may be TRBD1 (6 bases). The CDR3 runs to 14 residues. Trimming removed 8 bases from V and 2 bases from J, with 13 bases in between. Germline V gives CDR1 MNHEY, CDR2 SVGAGI. CDR3 nucleotide sequence: TGTGCCAGCTCAAGAGCAGGGGGCAATCAGCCCCAGCATTTT. This sequence encodes CASSRAGGNQPQHF.

By share of the sample, this clonotype is medium-sized. The V and J genes are TRBV4-3 and TRBJ1-6, with D perhaps matching TRBD1 (5 bases). V lost 0 bases and J lost 7, with 13 bases in between. Germline V gives CDR1 LGHNA, CDR2 YSLEER. This CDR3 contains 16 residues. CDR3: CASSQDWGSRNSPLHF. The CDR3 DNA reads as TGCGCCAGCAGCCAAGATTGGGGGTCCCGGAATTCACCCCTCCACTTT.

The genes are TRBV4-1 and TRBJ2-1; 8 positions match TRBD2. The V gene's germline CDR1 is MGHRA and CDR2 YSYEKL. The CDR3 has 16 amino acids. V lost 7 bases and J lost 7; bases outside the gene matches: 15. Here the CDR3 reads CASTLLREVRGNEQFF. Here the CDR3 DNA reads TGCGCCAGCACCCTACTGCGGGAGGTTCGGGGGAATGAGCAGTTCTTC.

This chain links TRBV11-2 with TRBJ2-5, with D tentatively TRBD1 or TRBD2 (5 bases each). V lost 5 bases and J lost 2, with 12 bases in between. The CDR3 extends over 14 amino acids. Germline V gene sequence: CDR1 SGHAT, CDR2 FQNNGV. CDR3 coding DNA: TGTGCCAGCAGCCCCGGGACGTATCAAGAGACCCAGTACTTC. It codes for CASSPGTYQETQYF.

On this clonotype itself: Given a much more abundant clone one base away, this may be a read error. The CDR3 does not close with the conserved phenylalanine or tryptophan, likely indicating a read error. As DNA, the CDR3 is TGTGCCAGCAGTTCACAGGGGGCAGGTACTGAAGCTTTCTCT. Encoded protein: CASSSQGAGTEAFS. The chain employs TRBV6-5 and TRBJ1-1; 9 nucleotides line up with TRBD1. The CDR3 extends over 14 amino acids. The germline gives CDR1 MNHEY, CDR2 SVGAGI. Losses at the gene ends were 4 bases for V and 5 bases for J; bases not matched to a gene: 5.